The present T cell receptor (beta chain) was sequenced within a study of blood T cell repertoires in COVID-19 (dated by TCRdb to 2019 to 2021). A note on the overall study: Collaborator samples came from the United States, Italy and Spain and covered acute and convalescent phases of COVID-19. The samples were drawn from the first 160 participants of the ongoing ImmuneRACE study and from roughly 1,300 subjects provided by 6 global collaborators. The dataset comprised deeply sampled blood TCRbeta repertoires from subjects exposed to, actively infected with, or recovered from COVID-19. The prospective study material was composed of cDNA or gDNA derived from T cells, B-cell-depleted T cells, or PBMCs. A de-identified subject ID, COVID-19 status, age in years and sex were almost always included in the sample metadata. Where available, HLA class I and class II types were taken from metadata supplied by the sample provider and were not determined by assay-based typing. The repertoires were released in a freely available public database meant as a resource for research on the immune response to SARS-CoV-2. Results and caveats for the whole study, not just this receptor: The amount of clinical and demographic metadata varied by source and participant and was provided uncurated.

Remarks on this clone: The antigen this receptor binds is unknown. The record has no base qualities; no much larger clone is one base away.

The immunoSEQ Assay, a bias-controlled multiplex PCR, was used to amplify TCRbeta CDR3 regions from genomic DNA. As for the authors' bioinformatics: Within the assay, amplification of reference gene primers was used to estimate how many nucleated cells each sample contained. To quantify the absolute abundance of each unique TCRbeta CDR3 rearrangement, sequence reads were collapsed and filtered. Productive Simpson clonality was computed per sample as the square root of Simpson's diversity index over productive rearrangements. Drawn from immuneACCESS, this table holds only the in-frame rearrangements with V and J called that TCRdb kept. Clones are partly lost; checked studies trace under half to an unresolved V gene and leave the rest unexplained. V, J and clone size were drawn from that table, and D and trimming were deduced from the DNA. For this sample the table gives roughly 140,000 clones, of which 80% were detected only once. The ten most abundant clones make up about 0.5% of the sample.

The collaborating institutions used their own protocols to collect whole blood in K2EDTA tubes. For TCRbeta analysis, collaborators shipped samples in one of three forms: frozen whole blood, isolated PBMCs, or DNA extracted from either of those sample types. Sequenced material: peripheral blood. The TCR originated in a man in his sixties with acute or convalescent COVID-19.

The DNA is TGTGCCAGCAGCCGGGTCCGCGCCTACGAGCAGTACTTC. It specifies CASSRVRAYEQYF. The chain joins TRBV5-6 to TRBJ2-7, with the D gene too uncertain to name. Trimming costs V 4 bases and J 2 bases, and their ends lie 10 bases apart. From the germline V gene, CDR1 is SGHDT and CDR2 is YYEEEE. Including cysteine and phenylalanine, the CDR3 has 13 amino acids. Here the CDR3 DNA is all that survives: 39 bases in frame from base 1.